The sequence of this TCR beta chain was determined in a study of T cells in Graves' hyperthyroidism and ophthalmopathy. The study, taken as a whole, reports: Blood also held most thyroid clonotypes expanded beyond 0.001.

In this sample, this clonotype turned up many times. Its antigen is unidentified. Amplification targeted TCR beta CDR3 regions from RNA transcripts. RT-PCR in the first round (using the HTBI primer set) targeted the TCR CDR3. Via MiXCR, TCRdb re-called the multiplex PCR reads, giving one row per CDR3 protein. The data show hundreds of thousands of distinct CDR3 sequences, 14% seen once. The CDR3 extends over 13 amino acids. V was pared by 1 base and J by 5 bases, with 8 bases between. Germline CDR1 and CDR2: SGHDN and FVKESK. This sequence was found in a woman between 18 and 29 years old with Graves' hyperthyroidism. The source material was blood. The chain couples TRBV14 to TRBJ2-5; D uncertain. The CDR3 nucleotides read TGTGCCAGCAGCCAAGGACCCTGGGAGACCCAGTACTTC. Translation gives CASSQGPWETQYF.